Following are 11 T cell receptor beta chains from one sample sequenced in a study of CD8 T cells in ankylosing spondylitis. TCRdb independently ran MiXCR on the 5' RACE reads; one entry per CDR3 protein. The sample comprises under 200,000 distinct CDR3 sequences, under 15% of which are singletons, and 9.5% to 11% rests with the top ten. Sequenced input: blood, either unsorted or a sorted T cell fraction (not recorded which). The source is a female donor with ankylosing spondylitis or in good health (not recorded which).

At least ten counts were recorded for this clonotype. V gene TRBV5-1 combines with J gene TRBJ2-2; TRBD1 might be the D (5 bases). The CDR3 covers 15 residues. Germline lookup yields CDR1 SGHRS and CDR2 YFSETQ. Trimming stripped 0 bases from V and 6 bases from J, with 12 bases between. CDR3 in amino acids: CASSLEAGKSGELFF. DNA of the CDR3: TGCGCCAGCAGCTTGGAGGCAGGGAAATCCGGGGAGCTGTTTTTT.

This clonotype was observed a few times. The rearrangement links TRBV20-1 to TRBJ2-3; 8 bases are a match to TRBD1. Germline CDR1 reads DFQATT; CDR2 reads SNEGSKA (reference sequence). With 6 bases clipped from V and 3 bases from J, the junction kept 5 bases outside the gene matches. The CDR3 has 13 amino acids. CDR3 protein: CSAPGQATDTQYF. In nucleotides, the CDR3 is TGCAGTGCACCGGGACAGGCGACAGATACGCAGTATTTT.

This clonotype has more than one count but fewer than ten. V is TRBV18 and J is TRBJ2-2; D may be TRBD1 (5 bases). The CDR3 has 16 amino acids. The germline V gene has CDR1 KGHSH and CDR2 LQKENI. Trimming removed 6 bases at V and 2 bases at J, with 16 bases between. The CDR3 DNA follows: TGTGCCAGCTCCCGAACTTTGACAGCAAACACCGGGGAGCTGTTTTTT. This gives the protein CASSRTLTANTGELFF.

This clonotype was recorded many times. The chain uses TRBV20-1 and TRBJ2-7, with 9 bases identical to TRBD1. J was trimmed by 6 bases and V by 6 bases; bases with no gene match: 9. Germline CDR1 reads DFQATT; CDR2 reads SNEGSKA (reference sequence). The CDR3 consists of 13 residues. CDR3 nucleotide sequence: TGCAGTGCCAAGGGGACAGGGAATAGCGAGCAGTACTTC. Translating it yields CSAKGTGNSEQYF.

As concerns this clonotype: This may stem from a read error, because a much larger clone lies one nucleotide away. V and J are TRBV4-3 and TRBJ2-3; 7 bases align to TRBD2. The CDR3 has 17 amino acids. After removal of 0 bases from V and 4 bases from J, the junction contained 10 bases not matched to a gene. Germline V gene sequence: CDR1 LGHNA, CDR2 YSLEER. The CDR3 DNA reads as TGCGCCAGCAGCCAAGATAGAAGGCGGGAGATACCAGATACGCAGTATTTT. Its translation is CASSQDRRREIPDTQYF.

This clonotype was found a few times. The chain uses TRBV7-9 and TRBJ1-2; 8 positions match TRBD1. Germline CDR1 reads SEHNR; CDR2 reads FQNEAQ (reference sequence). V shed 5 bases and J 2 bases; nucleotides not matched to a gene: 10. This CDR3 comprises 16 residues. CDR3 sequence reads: CASSTFTGGVNYGYTF. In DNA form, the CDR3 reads TGTGCCAGCAGCACCTTCACAGGGGGTGTCAACTATGGCTACACCTTC.

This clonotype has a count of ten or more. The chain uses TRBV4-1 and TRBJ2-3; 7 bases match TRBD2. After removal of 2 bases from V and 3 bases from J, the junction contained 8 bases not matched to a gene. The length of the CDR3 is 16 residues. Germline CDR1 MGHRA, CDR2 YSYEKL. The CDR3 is CASSQMYREATDTQYF. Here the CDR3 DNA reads TGCGCCAGCAGCCAAATGTATCGGGAGGCTACAGATACGCAGTATTTT.

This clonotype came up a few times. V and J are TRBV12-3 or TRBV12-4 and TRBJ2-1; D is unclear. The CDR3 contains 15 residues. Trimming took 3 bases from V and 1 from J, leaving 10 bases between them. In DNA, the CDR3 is TGTGCCAGCAGTTTTACCCGGGTATCCTACAATGAGCAGTTCTTC. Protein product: CASSFTRVSYNEQFF.

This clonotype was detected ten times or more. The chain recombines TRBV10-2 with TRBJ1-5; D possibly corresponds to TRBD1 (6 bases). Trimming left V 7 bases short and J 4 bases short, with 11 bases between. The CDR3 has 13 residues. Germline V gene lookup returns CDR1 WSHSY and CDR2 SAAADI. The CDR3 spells CASNTGLNQPQHF. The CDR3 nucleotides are TGCGCCAGCAACACAGGGTTAAATCAGCCCCAGCATTTT.

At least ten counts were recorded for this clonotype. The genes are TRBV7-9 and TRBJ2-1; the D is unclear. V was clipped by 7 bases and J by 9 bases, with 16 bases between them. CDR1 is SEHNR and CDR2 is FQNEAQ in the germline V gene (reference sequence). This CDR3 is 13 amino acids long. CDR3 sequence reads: CASIRSPLPEQFF. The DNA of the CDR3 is TGTGCCAGCATCCGAAGCCCGCTTCCTGAGCAGTTCTTC.

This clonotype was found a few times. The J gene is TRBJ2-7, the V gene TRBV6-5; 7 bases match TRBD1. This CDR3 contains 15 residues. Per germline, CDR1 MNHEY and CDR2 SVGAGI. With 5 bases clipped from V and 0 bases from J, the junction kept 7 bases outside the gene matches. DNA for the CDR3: TGTGCCAGCAGTACTACAGGGGAAAGCTCCTACGAGCAGTACTTC. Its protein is CASSTTGESSYEQYF.